The rows below give T cell receptor beta chains drawn from one sample of a study of T-cell memory formation after mild COVID-19. TCRdb passed the 5' RACE reads through MiXCR, listing each CDR3 protein once. The sample gives hundreds of thousands of distinct CDR3 sequences, 17% of which show up once; around 8.1% is in the top ten. Sequencing was done on a sample of PBMCs or a T cell subset sorted from them (not recorded which). Source of these receptors: an adult woman who had mild COVID-19 (a few samples of this study predate the infection). Cell type and time point are not known. Both conserved end residues are part of each CDR3.

V gene	J gene	CDR3 protein
TRBV19	TRBJ1-5	CASKDRRGNQPQHF
TRBV3-1	TRBJ2-7	CASSQSTGGPVEQYF
TRBV6-5	TRBJ1-2	CASCGVNYGYTF
TRBV5-4	TRBJ2-7	CASSPQLTGPTYEQYF
TRBV29-1	TRBJ2-3	CSVGGKGITDTQYF
TRBV7-2	TRBJ2-3	CASSLEGLALDTQYF
TRBV20-1	TRBJ1-1	CSARDASQGAAAEALF
TRBV12-3/TRBV12-4	TRBJ1-1	CASSPTGLTEAFF
TRBV3-1	TRBJ2-7	CASSLRPDIYYEQYF
TRBV12-3/TRBV12-4	TRBJ2-3	CASSRNLAGGPDTQYF
TRBV25-1	TRBJ2-7	CASSGRTGEQYF
TRBV10-3	TRBJ2-5	CAISRDTQETQYF
TRBV5-6	TRBJ1-4	CASSPTGAGSKLFF
TRBV15	TRBJ2-5	CATSKDKRAGTEEETQYF
TRBV27	TRBJ2-5	CASSSTGLAGGFQETQYF
TRBV23-1	TRBJ1-1	CAILGQLNTEAFF
TRBV7-9	TRBJ2-5	CASSQILVVSETQYF
TRBV25-1	TRBJ1-5	CASRGQGVLEPQHF
TRBV27	TRBJ1-2	CASSSGRSLGYTF
TRBV21-1	TRBJ2-7	CASSKVTYEQYF
TRBV20-1	TRBJ1-2	CSAPKQGRYGYTF
TRBV19	TRBJ2-5	CASSMTSQETQYF
TRBV6-1	TRBJ2-1	CASMLAGGNEQFF
TRBV6-5	TRBJ1-1	CASSYSNYPNTEAFF
TRBV13	TRBJ1-2	CASSLPPAGTADYGYTF
TRBV7-2	TRBJ2-1	CASSPTGLRTYNEQFF
TRBV29-1	TRBJ2-7	CSVKWGPSYEQYF
TRBV4-1	TRBJ1-5	CASSQGEKRQPQHF
TRBV2	TRBJ2-1	CASSERGYIGGYSYNEQFF
TRBV6-2/TRBV6-3	TRBJ2-2	CASSYRQGSGELFF
TRBV7-8	TRBJ2-7	CASSLSPLPYEQYF
TRBV24-1	TRBJ2-3	CATSLRDFADTQYF
TRBV14	TRBJ2-5	CASSLPRGRETQYF
TRBV27	TRBJ2-2	CASSLSSTGELFF
TRBV12-3/TRBV12-4	TRBJ2-1	CASSLVRNEQFF
TRBV5-1	TRBJ1-1	CASSLLDGGTEAFF
TRBV7-9	TRBJ2-7	CASSPSRQVYEQYF
TRBV11-3	TRBJ2-3	CASSLGASSSTDTQYF
TRBV15	TRBJ2-2	CATSRVTGITGELFF
TRBV7-8	TRBJ2-1	CASSPSPPRGNEQFF
TRBV6-2/TRBV6-3	TRBJ1-1	CASSFAWSTGTNTEAFF
TRBV4-3	TRBJ2-1	CASSQDAPSGRAYNEQFF
TRBV7-6	TRBJ1-2	CASSPGQGRNYGYTF
TRBV11-1	TRBJ2-7	CASSPGTRTYEQYF
TRBV2	TRBJ2-5	CASSDVHLQETQYF
TRBV5-1	TRBJ1-2	CASSITGSFGYTF